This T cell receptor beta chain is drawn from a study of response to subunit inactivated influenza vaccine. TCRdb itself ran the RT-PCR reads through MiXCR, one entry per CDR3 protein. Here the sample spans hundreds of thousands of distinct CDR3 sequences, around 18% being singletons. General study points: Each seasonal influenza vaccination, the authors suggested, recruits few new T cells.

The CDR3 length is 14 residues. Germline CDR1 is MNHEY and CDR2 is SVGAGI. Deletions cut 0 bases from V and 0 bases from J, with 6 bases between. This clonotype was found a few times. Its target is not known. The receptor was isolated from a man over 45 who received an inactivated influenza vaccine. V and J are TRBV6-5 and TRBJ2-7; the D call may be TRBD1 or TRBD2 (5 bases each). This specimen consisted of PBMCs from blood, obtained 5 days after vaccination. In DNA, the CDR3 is TGTGCCAGCAGTTACTCGGGGACCTCCTACGAGCAGTACTTC. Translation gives CASSYSGTSYEQYF.